Reported below is one T cell receptor beta chain. This clonotype was observed a handful of times. The clone's antigen remains unknown. Per-base qualities were not stored, and no clone one base away is much larger. The data belong to a study of blood T cells in healthy people across ages (dated by TCRdb to between 2015 and 2016). Study-wide context: In model experiments, template switching captured about one uniquely barcoded TCR beta cDNA molecule for every two T cells. Four age groups were formed from the donors: young (average about 15 years), middle-aged (approximately 39), aged (approximately 60) and long-lived (around 82). For two donors (one aged 18 to 30 and one aged 80 or older), the study analyzed two additional independent replicas of 1 million unique cDNA reads from the same blood draw. Donors of different ages were randomly distributed across sequencing lanes to avoid experimental bias. To track age-related changes in TCR beta repertoire diversity, the study relied on deep sequencing normalized with unique cDNA molecular identifiers. Study-wide conclusions, independent of this receptor: Donor CMV infection status was unknown, potentially confounding age-related changes in expanded clonotypes. Compared with the aged group, more naive CD4+ T cells, fewer expanded clones and increased TCR diversity were shown by the long-lived group, suggesting age selection. Observed TCR beta diversity correlated strongly with the percentage of naive T cells measured by flow cytometry. Estimates of total diversity based on one million sequenced T cells were regarded as lower bounds and as underestimates. Conclusive comparison of naive and antigen-experienced compartments was prevented by the profiling of bulk unsorted PBMCs. Observed TCR beta diversity per million T cells fell roughly linearly with age, and a significant reduction was already apparent by age around 40.

V is trimmed back by 5 bases and J by 6 bases, and the junction contains 10 bases that no gene match accounts for. Per the germline V gene (reference sequence), DFQATT is the CDR1 and SNEGSKA is the CDR2. Taken from cysteine to phenylalanine, the CDR3 has 14 residues. The retained sequence is limited to the CDR3, 42 bases, with the frame set at the first base. The donors were roughly 39 Caucasian individuals from Russia, aged roughly 6 to 100 years, who were systemically healthy. Each donor gave around 9.8 milliliters of peripheral blood, collected into EDTA-treated Vacutainer tubes. Ficoll-Paque density-gradient centrifugation was used to isolate PBMCs, with at least 7 million obtained per sample. Total RNA was extracted from PBMCs with Trizol reagent, with at least 6 micrograms obtained per sample. The percentages of naive CD45RAhigh/CD27high T cells were determined by flow cytometry on a PBMC aliquot from every donor.

Receptor libraries were prepared by 5' RACE. TCRdb lists the instrument as Illumina HiSeq 2500. A second roughly 7 to 11 cycle PCR used a sample-barcoded 5' primer and a J-beta primer mix. Each TCR beta cDNA molecule received a unique molecular identifier from a template-switch 5' adaptor carrying 12 random nucleotides. Each sample yielded at least 2.5 million CDR3-containing paired-end reads. First-strand cDNA synthesis was performed from all RNA using the Mint cDNA synthesis kit, with priming by a TRBC-specific oligonucleotide. All cDNA was treated with uracil-DNA glycosylase and then went through a first 18-cycle PCR with the universal primers M1SS and BC2_uni_R. On the authors' methods: Normalization of each sample was performed by random selection of 1 million high-quality reads, each carrying a distinct molecular identifier. Instead of being binned into consensus sequences, reads that shared molecular identifiers were thrown out. CDR3 identification, clonotype clustering and error correction used MiTCR with a Q25 quality threshold and the strictest error-elimination algorithm. A nonparametric unseen species model using Euler transformation provided a lower-bound estimate of total TCR beta diversity. TCRdb reanalyzed the raw reads on its own, using fastp at Q25 for trimming and MiXCR for clone calling, and kept in-frame beta chains. A single entry per CDR3 protein holds the most common genes and DNA from its merged rows. The authors' filters were not applied to this entry. The table for this sample lists roughly 700,000 distinct CDR3 sequences; 49% of them were counted only once. The leading ten clones occupy roughly 30% of the sample.

The sequence was collected from a woman aged 55-70 years in good health. The material sequenced was blood. The chain couples TRBV20-1 to TRBJ2-1; the central 7 bases match TRBD2. CDR3 protein: CSASSGHGGNEQFF. The sequenced DNA is TGCAGTGCTTCTAGCGGCCACGGGGGCAATGAGCAGTTCTTC.